One T cell receptor beta chain is described in this entry. This clonotype was detected ten times or more. Its antigen specificity is not known. Base qualities are not at hand, and no much larger clone is one base apart. The TCR beta CDR3 regions were amplified from RNA transcripts. A first-round RT-PCR of the TCR CDR3 used the HTBI primer set with the Qiagen OneStep RT-PCR kit. Libraries were constructed in a second round of multiplex PCR, after which size selection and purification were performed. Paired-end sequencing of the libraries was performed with 100 bp reads on an Illumina HiSeq2000. The original pipeline was this. SOAPnuke was used to process the raw data, throwing out any read that contained adapters or uncalled bases, had a mean Phred below 15, or lacked an exact constant-primer or identifier match. High-quality paired reads were merged using COPE v1.2.5, and each unique nucleotide sequence was defined as a clonotype. MiTCR v1.1 was used to align the clonotypes against IMGT TRBV, TRBD and TRBJ reference segments. Analysis was restricted to V-J combinations with a frequency above 0.0001, which covered 98% to 99.2% of repertoires. The TCS score was defined as F50 (clonal expansion) divided by E x V (chaos), with BLOSUM62-based TCRdist calculated between CDR3 peptides within each V-J. Welch's t-statistics and random forest reduced around 520 V-J features to 10 to 15, which were used in a naive Bayes classifier (R e1071). Starting from the raw public reads, TCRdb applied fastp trimming at Q25, assembled clones with MiXCR and retained in-frame beta chains. Records with the same CDR3 protein are collapsed into one entry carrying the most frequent genes and DNA. TCRdb assigned the V and J calls; the authors' analysis was not used. The sample table lists under 350,000 distinct CDR3 sequences, less than 30% of them with a count of one. The ten largest clones capture more than 25% of the sample.

Relative to germline, V is 4 bases shorter and J is 1 base shorter, with 8 bases between their ends. From the germline V gene, CDR1 is SGDLS and CDR2 is YYNGEE. The CDR3 measures 13 amino acids from cysteine to phenylalanine. Left in the record is the CDR3 DNA by itself, 39 bases read in frame from the first base. The data stem from a study of T cells in Graves' hyperthyroidism and ophthalmopathy (dated by TCRdb to the late 2010s). Notes on the research overall: Peripheral blood was collected at initial diagnosis, before any treatment. To identify TCR V-J signatures that set the groups apart, the researchers used a discovery cohort of 90 to 100 patients, made up of roughly 45 with Graves' ophthalmopathy and approximately 57 with stable Graves' hyperthyroidism. Prospective prediction of ophthalmopathy was tested in an independent validation cohort consisting of about 20 hyperthyroidism patients and over 15 patients who later progressed to ophthalmopathy. The 100 or so discovery patients were randomly divided into training and test sets at a 7:3 ratio. The study also compared thyroid tissue and blood T-cell repertoires from 6 or 7 Graves' hyperthyroidism patients. The paper reports TCR Vbeta CDR3 sequencing of 130 to 150 peripheral blood samples: 40 to 45 ophthalmopathy, under 80 hyperthyroidism and approximately 17 progressor patients. After blood sampling, hyperthyroidism patients were treated with methimazole at a starting dose of 30 mg daily, and ophthalmopathy patients were treated with high-dose intravenous methylprednisolone. The study at large found these results: In validation, progression to ophthalmopathy was predicted by the model with 70% to 71% sensitivity and roughly 72% specificity, a median of around 5.9 months before onset. No statistical method was used to fix the sample size in advance, and group allocation was not hidden from the investigators. A model built on a 13 V-J signature distinguished ophthalmopathy from stable hyperthyroidism, reaching roughly 88% sensitivity and around 82% specificity in cross-validation and 80%/75% in testing. Blood samples also contained most of the expanded thyroid clonotypes (frequency above 0.001), which suggests that blood repertoires may reflect thyroid immune responses.

Hyperthyroidism patients were newly diagnosed, had a disease duration of under 2 months, and were aged 18 to 65 years. Any patient with an uncontrolled infection, another autoimmune disease, pregnancy or lactation was excluded. Clinical symptoms, serum thyroxine and TRAb, thyroid ultrasound, and orbital computed tomography formed the basis for the diagnoses. Blood from progressor patients was drawn when they were first diagnosed with hyperthyroidism, before any ophthalmopathy symptoms appeared. PBMCs were isolated from 8 to 10 ml of fresh peripheral blood by Ficoll-Paque density gradient centrifugation. Progressor patients were initially diagnosed with Graves' hyperthyroidism and developed ophthalmopathy during follow-up. Total RNA was extracted with Trizol reagent, and quality was checked on an Agilent 2100 Bioanalyzer.

Sequences were obtained from blood. The clonotype comes from a man in his forties with Graves' hyperthyroidism that later progressed to Graves' ophthalmopathy. The rearranged segments are TRBV9 and TRBJ1-1, with the identity of the D gene unclear. The nucleotides read TGTGCCAGCAGCCCAGCGGGGAACACTGAAGCTTTCTTT. The encoded protein is CASSPAGNTEAFF. Full variable domain (CDR3 extended with the reference TRBV9 and TRBJ1-1 proteins): DSGVTQTPKHLITATGQRVTLRCSPRSGDLSVYWYQQSLDQGLQFLIQYYNGEERAKGNILERFSAQQFPDLHSELNLSSLELGDSALYFCASSPAGNTEAFFGQGTRLTVV.